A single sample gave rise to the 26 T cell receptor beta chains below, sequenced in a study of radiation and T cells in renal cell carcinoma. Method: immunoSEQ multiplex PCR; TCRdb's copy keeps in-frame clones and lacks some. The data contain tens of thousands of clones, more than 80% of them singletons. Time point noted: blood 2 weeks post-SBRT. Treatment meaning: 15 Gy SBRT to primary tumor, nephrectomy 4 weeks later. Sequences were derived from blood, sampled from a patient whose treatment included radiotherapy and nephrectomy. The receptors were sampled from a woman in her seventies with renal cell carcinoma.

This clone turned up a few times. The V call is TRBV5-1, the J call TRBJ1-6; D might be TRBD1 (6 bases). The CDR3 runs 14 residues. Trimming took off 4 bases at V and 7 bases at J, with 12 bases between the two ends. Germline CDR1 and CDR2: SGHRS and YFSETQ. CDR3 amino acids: CASSGQGSNSPLHF. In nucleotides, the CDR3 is TGCGCCAGCAGCGGGCAGGGGTCCAATTCACCCCTCCACTTT.

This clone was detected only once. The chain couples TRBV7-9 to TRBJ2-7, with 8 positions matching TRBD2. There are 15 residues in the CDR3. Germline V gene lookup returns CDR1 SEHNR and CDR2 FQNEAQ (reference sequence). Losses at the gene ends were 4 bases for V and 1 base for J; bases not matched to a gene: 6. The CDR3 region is CASSSTSGNSYEQYF. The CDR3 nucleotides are TGTGCCAGCAGCTCTACTAGCGGAAATTCCTACGAGCAGTACTTC.

The CDR3 DNA reads as TGTGCCAGCAGCGTAGTAAGCTCTGGGGCCAACGTCCTGACTTTC. Its protein product is CASSVVSSGANVLTF. The V call is TRBV9, the J call TRBJ2-6; no reliable D call. The V and J ends lost 0 bases and 0 bases respectively, with 4 bases between them. Germline V gene sequence: CDR1 SGDLS, CDR2 YYNGEE. CDR3 length equals 15 residues.

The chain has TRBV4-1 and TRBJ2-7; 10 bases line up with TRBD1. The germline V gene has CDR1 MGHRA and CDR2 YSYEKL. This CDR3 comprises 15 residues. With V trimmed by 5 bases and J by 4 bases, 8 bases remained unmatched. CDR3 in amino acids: CASSLGGQGPYEQYF. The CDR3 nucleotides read TGCGCCAGCAGCTTAGGGGGACAGGGGCCTTACGAGCAGTACTTC.

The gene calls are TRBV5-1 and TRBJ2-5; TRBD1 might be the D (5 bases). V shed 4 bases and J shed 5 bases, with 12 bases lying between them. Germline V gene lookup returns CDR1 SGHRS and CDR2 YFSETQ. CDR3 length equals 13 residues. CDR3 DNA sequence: TGCGCCAGCAGCGCCCAGGGCTTGGAGACCCAGTACTTC. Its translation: CASSAQGLETQYF.

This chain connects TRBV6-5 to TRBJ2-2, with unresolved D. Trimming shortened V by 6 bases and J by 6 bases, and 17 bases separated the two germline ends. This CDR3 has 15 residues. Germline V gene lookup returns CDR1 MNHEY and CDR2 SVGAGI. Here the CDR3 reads CASSHPPPIAGELFF. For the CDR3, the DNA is TGTGCCAGCAGCCACCCGCCCCCCATTGCCGGGGAGCTGTTTTTT.

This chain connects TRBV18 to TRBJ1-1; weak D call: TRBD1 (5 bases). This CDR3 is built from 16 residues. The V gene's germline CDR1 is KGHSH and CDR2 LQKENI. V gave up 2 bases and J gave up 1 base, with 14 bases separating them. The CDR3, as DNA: TGTGCCAGCTCACCAAGGCAAGGGGTAGAGAACACTGAAGCTTTCTTT. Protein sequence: CASSPRQGVENTEAFF. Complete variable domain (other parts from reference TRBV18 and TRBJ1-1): NAGVMQNPRHLVRRRGQEARLRCSPMKGHSHVYWYRQLPEEGLKFMVYLQKENIIDESGMPKERFSAEFPKEGPSILRIQQVVRGDSAAYFCASSPRQGVENTEAFFGQGTRLTVV.

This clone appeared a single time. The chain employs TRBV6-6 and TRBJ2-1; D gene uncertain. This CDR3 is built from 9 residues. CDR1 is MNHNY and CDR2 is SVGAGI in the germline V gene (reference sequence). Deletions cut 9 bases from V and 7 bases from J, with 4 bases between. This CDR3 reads CARYNEQFF. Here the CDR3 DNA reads TGTGCCAGATATAATGAGCAGTTCTTC.

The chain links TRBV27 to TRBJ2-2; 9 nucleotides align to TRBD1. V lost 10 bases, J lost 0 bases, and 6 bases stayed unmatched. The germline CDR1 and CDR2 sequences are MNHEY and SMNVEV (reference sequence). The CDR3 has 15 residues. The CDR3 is CATHRGRANTGELFF. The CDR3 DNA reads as TGTGCCACCCACAGGGGGCGGGCGAACACCGGGGAGCTGTTTTTT.

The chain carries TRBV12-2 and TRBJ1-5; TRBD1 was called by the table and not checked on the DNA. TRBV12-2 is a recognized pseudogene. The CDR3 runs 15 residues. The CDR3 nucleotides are TGTGCAAGTCGGGGATTCCGGGACAGGGACCAGCCCCAGCATTTT. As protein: CASRGFRDRDQPQHF.

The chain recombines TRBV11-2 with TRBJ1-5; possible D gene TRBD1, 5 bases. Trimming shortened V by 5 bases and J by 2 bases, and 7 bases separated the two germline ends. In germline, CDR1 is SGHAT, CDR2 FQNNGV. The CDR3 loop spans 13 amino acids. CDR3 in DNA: TGTGCCAGCAGCATGACAGGCAATCAGCCCCAGCATTTT. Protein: CASSMTGNQPQHF.

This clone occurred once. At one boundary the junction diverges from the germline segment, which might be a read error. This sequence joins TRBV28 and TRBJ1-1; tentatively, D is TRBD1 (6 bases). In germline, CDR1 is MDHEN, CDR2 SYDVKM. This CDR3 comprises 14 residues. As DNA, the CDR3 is TGTACCAGCAGTACACCAGGGGATTGGACTGAAGCTTTCTTT. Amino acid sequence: CTSSTPGDWTEAFF.

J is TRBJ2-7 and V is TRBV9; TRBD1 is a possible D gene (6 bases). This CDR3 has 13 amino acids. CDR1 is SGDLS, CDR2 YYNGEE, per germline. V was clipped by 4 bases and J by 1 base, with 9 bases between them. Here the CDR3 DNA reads TGTGCCAGCAGCCGTACAGGGTCCTACGAGCAGTACTTC. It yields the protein CASSRTGSYEQYF.

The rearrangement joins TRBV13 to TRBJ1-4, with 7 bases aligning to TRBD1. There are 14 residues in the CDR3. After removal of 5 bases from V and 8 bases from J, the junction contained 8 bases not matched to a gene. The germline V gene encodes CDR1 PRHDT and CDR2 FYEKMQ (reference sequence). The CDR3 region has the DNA TGTGCCAGCAGCAATGAGGGACAGAAAGAAAAACTGTTTTTT. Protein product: CASSNEGQKEKLFF.

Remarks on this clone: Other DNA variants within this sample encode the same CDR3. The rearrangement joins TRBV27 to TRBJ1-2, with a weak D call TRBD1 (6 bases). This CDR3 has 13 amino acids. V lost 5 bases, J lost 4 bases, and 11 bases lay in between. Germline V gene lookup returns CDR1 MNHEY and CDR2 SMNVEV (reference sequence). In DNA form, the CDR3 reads TGTGCCAGCAGTCCGACGGGGGCCTATGGCTACACCTTC. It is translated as CASSPTGAYGYTF.

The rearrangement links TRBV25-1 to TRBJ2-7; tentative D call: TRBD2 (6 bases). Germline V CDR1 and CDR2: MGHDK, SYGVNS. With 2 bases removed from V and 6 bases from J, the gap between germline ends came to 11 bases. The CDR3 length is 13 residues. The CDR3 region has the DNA TGTGCCAGCAGTGAAAGGGCGGAGGGCGAGCAGTACTTC. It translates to CASSERAEGEQYF.

This chain's CDR3 is CASSRGAQPQHF. The CDR3, as DNA: TGTGCCAGCAGCAGGGGAGCTCAGCCCCAGCATTTT. The chain employs TRBV21-1 and TRBJ1-5. TRBV21-1 is noted as a pseudogene. The CDR3 runs 12 residues.

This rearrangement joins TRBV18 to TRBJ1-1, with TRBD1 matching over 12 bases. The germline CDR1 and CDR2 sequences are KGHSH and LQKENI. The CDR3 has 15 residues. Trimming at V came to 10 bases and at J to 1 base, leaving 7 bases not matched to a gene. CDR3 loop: CATNRGQGANTEAFF. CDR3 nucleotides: TGTGCCACCAACCGGGGACAGGGGGCGAACACTGAAGCTTTCTTT.

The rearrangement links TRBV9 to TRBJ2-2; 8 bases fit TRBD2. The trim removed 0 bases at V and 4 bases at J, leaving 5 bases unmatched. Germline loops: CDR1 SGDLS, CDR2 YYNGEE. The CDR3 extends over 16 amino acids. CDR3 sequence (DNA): TGTGCCAGCAGCGTAGACGGGAGGGCCTTCACCGGGGAGCTGTTTTTT. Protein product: CASSVDGRAFTGELFF.

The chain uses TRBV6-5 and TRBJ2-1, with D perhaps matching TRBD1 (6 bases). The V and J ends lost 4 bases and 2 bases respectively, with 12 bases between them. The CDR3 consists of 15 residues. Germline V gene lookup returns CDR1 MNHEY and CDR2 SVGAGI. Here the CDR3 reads CASSSRQAAYNEQFF. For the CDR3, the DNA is TGTGCCAGCAGTTCCCGACAGGCGGCCTACAATGAGCAGTTCTTC.

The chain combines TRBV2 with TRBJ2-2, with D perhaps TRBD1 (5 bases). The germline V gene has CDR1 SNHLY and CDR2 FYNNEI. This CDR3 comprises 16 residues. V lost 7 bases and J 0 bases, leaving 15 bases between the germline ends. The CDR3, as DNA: TGTGCCAGCACCCCGGACATGTTTCCGAACACCGGGGAGCTGTTTTTT. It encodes CASTPDMFPNTGELFF.

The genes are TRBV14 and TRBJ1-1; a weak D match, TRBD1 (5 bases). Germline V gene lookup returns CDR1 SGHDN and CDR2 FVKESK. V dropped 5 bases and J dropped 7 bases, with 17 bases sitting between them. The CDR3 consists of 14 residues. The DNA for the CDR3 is TGTGCCAGCAGCTCTCTGCGGGTCGGGGGTGAAGCTTTCTTT. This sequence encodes CASSSLRVGGEAFF.

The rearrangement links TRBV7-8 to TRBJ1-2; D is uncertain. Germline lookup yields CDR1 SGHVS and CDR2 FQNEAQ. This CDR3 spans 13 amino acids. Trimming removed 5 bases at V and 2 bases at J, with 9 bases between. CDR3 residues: CASSLDGNYGYTF. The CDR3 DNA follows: TGTGCCAGCAGCCTAGACGGGAACTATGGCTACACCTTC.

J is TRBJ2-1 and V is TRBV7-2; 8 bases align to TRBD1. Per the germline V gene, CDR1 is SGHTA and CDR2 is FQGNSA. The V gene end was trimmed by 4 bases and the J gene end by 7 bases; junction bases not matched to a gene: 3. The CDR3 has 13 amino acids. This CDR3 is CASSYTGGNEQFF. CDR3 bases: TGTGCCAGCAGCTATACAGGGGGGAATGAGCAGTTCTTC.

CDR3 protein: CASSPPTGETYEQYF. The CDR3 DNA reads as TGTGCCAGCAGCCCACCTACAGGGGAAACCTACGAGCAGTACTTC. The chain recombines TRBV7-9 with TRBJ2-7, with TRBD1 matching over 7 bases. The V and J ends lost 5 bases and 2 bases, in that order; junction bases with no gene match: 9. The germline V gene has CDR1 SEHNR and CDR2 FQNEAQ (reference sequence). This CDR3 is 15 amino acids long.

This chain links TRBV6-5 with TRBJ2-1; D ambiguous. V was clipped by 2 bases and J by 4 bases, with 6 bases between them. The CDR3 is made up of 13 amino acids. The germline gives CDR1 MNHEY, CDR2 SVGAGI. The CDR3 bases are TGTGCCAGCAGTTACGGCAGATACAATGAGCAGTTCTTC. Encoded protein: CASSYGRYNEQFF.